One and the same sample provided the 4 T cell receptor beta chains below, sequenced in a study of CD8 T cells in Susac syndrome. It was with random hexamers that roughly 0.5 to 1 ug RNA was reverse transcribed. MiXCR, run by TCRdb on the immunoSEQ multiplex PCR reads, gives a single entry per CDR3 protein. In the table there are approximately 150,000 distinct CDR3 sequences, around 80% of which are singletons. Source material: CD8+ T cells from PBMCs. These receptors were obtained from a human donor with multiple sclerosis.

This rearrangement joins TRBV28 to TRBJ1-4; D gene uncertain. This CDR3 is built from 19 residues. Trimming cost V 7 bases and J 5 bases, with 29 bases left between them. Germline V CDR1 and CDR2: MDHEN, SYDVKM. CDR3: CASTSPDLSFIGPNEKLFF. The CDR3, as DNA: TGTGCCAGCACCTCCCCTGACCTTTCATTTATAGGACCAAATGAAAAACTGTTTTTT.

V and J are TRBV7-9 and TRBJ2-2, with 10 bases matching TRBD1. Germline V CDR1 and CDR2: SEHNR, FQNEAQ (reference sequence). CDR3 length equals 17 residues. V lost 5 bases, J lost 7 bases, and 13 bases stayed unmatched. In DNA, the CDR3 is TGTGCCAGCAGCCCCCGGAGACAGGGGGCGCGGATCGGGGAGCTGTTTTTT. Translated: CASSPRRQGARIGELFF.

To note about this clonotype: Its ends do not fully match the called genes, so a read error is possible. The rearrangement links TRBV7-7 to TRBJ2-1, with D tentatively TRBD2 (5 bases). The CDR3 is 13 residues long. Germline loops: CDR1 SSHAT, CDR2 FNYEAQ (reference sequence). CDR3 sequence: CASSLEFGDEQFF. The CDR3 DNA follows: TGTGCTAGCAGCTTAGAATTCGGGGATGAGCAGTTCTTC.

The rearrangement joins TRBV7-2 to TRBJ1-1; D possibly corresponds to TRBD1 (5 bases). Germline CDR1 is SGHTA and CDR2 is FQGNSA. The CDR3 has 15 amino acids. V dropped 1 base and J dropped 4 bases, with 13 bases sitting between them. The CDR3 is CASSLVRGGSTEAFF. The CDR3 DNA is TGTGCCAGCAGCTTAGTGCGGGGGGGGAGCACTGAAGCTTTCTTT.